This TCR beta chain was sequenced for a study of blood T cell repertoires in COVID-19. Germline CDR1 is SGHTS and CDR2 is YDEGEE. This CDR3 has 14 amino acids. The V end was cut by 7 bases, the J end by 0 bases, with 11 bases between. In the authors' methods: Reference gene primer amplification yielded estimated nucleated cell counts. Generated by immunoSEQ multiplex PCR, the TCRdb table keeps only in-frame clones and is missing some. V and J calls and clone size follow that table, whereas D and trimming were derived from the DNA. Of a few hundred thousand clones in the sample, approximately 80% are singletons; the top ten hold about 9.3%. The age range of participants was 18 to 89 years, with residence in fewer than 25 US areas. Participant reports of clinical history set cohort assignment.

Sequencing used PBMCs or T cells enriched from blood (not recorded which). The chain employs TRBV5-8 and TRBJ1-5; D is perhaps TRBD1 (5 bases). The origin of this receptor is a man between 35 and 55 years old who had recovered from COVID-19. In DNA form, the CDR3 reads TGTGCCAGCCACACAACAGGTAGCAATCAGCCCCAGCATTTT. It codes for CASHTTGSNQPQHF.